The source of this T cell receptor beta chain is a study of Ad26.COV2.S vaccination and SARS-CoV-2 variants. The treatment is: about 20 received Ad26.COV2.S at low or high dose, single or two shots; several received placebo; per-sample allocation not given. Sampling occurred on day 63 after the first vaccine or placebo injection. The germline gives CDR1 MNHNY, CDR2 SVGAGI (reference sequence). The ends were cut back, 6 bases at V and 3 bases at J, with 18 bases in the middle. The CDR3 is 15 amino acids. The table came from immunoSEQ multiplex PCR; TCRdb's copy has only in-frame clones and leaves some out. This sample yields a few hundred thousand clones, of which about 93% are seen a single time; 12% belongs to the top ten.

The origin of this receptor is a person aged 18-65 years who received the Ad26.COV2.S COVID-19 vaccine or a placebo. The chain couples TRBV6-6 to TRBJ2-7; D may match TRBD1 or TRBD2 (5 bases each). Sample: peripheral blood, taken in a trial of Ad26.COV2.S vaccine versus placebo. CDR3: CASSGAPSRFYEQYF. The CDR3 nucleotides read TGTGCCAGCAGCGGGGCCCCTTCGAGGTTCTACGAGCAGTACTTC.